This T cell receptor (beta chain) comes out of a study of blood T cells in healthy people across ages. Those donating, healthy Caucasian individuals from Russia, were aged roughly 6 to 90. PCR was performed a second time for roughly 6 to 12 cycles using a sample-barcoded 5' primer and a J-beta primer mix. TCRdb re-derived calls from the 5' RACE reads in MiXCR, one entry per CDR3 protein. Among 630,000 or so distinct CDR3 sequences listed, 32% were seen once. This CDR3 is 16 amino acids long. Germline V gene data show CDR1 as LGHNA and CDR2 as YSLEER. V gave up 1 base and J gave up 3 bases, with 16 bases separating them.

The sample comprised blood. V usage is TRBV4-3 and J usage is TRBJ2-7; possibly TRBD2 for D (5 bases). The source is a woman of 80 years or more in good health. The CDR3 protein is CASSQVYPSRGYEQYF. DNA for the CDR3: TGCGCCAGCAGCCAAGTGTACCCTAGTCGGGGCTACGAGCAGTACTTC.